These 4 T cell receptor beta chains share one sample of origin, sequenced in a study of spatial heterogeneity in lung cancer. TCRdb re-called the 5' RACE reads with MiXCR, one entry per CDR3 protein. The sample holds about 3,000 distinct CDR3 sequences; roughly 5.7% are singletons and the top ten take around 33%. Findings of the study overall: Mutation tallies in tumors tracked expanded intratumoral alpha and beta TCR counts.

These receptors have no identified antigens. Described time point: sample taken at primary tumor resection. The sample consisted of lung tumor tissue, taken at surgery. The origin of the receptors is a male donor with early-stage non-small cell lung cancer.

This clonotype is medium-sized by share. The chain couples TRBV7-2 to TRBJ1-4; 8 bases agree with TRBD1. The CDR3 totals 14 residues. CDR1 and CDR2 from the germline V gene are SGHTA and FQGNSA. Trimming removed 4 bases from V and 5 bases from J; junction bases left unmatched: 3. CDR3 sequence: CASSWDRRNEKLFF. The CDR3 DNA is TGTGCCAGCAGCTGGGACAGGCGAAATGAAAAACTGTTTTTT.

This chain's CDR3 is CAISVHWGGQGSYNEQFF. The DNA for the CDR3 is TGTGCCATCAGTGTACACTGGGGGGGACAGGGGTCCTACAATGAGCAGTTCTTC. The rearrangement joins TRBV10-3 to TRBJ2-1; 10 positions agree with TRBD1. The CDR3 runs 18 residues. Unmatched junction bases numbered 10, after V lost 4 bases and J lost 1 base. Germline assignment: CDR1 ENHRY and CDR2 SYGVKD.

This clonotype is categorized as medium-sized (0.01 to 0.1%). CDR3 coding DNA: TGTGCCAGCAGCTTAGTAGGGGCTTTTGGAAACACCATATATTTT. Its translation is CASSLVGAFGNTIYF. The rearrangement links TRBV7-9 to TRBJ1-3; possibly TRBD1 for D (5 bases). Deletions cut 1 base from V and 3 bases from J, with 10 bases between. This CDR3 has 15 amino acids. The germline gives CDR1 SEHNR, CDR2 FQNEAQ (reference sequence).

The gene calls are TRBV10-3 and TRBJ2-7; 11 bases match TRBD2. The CDR3 covers 17 residues. The V segment lost 8 bases and the J segment 7 bases; nucleotides outside the gene matches: 19. CDR1 is ENHRY, CDR2 SYGVKD, per germline. CDR3 DNA sequence: TGTGCCATCGGCAGGGCGATTAGCGGGAGGGCCCCGGGGGAGCAGTACTTC. Protein sequence: CAIGRAISGRAPGEQYF.